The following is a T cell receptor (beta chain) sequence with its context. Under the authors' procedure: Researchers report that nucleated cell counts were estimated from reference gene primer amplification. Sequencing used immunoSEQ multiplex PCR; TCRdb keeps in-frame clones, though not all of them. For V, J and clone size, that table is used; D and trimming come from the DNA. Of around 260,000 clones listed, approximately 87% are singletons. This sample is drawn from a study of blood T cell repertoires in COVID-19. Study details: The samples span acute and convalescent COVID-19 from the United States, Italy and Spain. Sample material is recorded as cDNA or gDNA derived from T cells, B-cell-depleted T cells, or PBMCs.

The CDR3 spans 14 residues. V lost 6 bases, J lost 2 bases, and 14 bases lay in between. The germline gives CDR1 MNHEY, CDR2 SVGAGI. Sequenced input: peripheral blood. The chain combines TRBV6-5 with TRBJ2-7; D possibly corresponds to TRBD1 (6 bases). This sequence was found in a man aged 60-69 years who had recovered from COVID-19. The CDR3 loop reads CASSTGQPPYEQYF. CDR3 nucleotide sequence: TGTGCCAGCAGCACCGGACAGCCTCCCTACGAGCAGTACTTC.